The rows below give T cell receptor beta chains drawn from one sample of a study of vaccination and CD4 T cells after COVID-19. TCRdb used MiXCR to reprocess the PCR reads, holding one entry per CDR3 protein. Of roughly 16,000 distinct CDR3 sequences listed, 65% to 80% are singletons. The antigens for these receptors are not known. The sample consisted of CD4+ T cells from blood, cultured in vitro. Every receptor here comes from a human donor who had recovered from COVID-19. Each CDR3 is given with its conserved first and last residue. Fields, in order: V gene, clone size, D gene, J gene, CDR3 protein, CDR3 DNA. The D gene is left open where the match is weak. The size of a clone is reported for some rows only, either as once, few or many, or as a class for expanded clones.

V gene: TRBV6-1; clone size: NA; D gene: NA; J gene: TRBJ2-7; CDR3 protein: CASTLQFRYEQYF; CDR3 DNA: TGTGCCAGTACCTTACAGTTTCGCTACGAGCAGTACTTC
V gene: TRBV7-9; clone size: NA; D gene: TRBD1; J gene: TRBJ1-1; CDR3 protein: CASSQGGHLNTEAFF; CDR3 DNA: TGTGCCAGCAGCCAGGGGGGACACCTGAACACTGAAGCTTTCTTT
V gene: TRBV30; clone size: NA; D gene: NA; J gene: TRBJ1-1; CDR3 protein: CAGVKSTGLNTEAFF; CDR3 DNA: TGTGCCGGGGTAAAATCGACAGGACTGAACACTGAAGCTTTCTTT
V gene: TRBV7-2; clone size: NA; D gene: NA; J gene: TRBJ1-3; CDR3 protein: CASSPGAGSTIYF; CDR3 DNA: TGTGCCAGCAGCCCTGGGGCTGGGAGCACCATATATTTT
V gene: TRBV20-1; clone size: NA; D gene: NA; J gene: TRBJ2-1; CDR3 protein: CSALGLEGSYNEQFF; CDR3 DNA: TGCAGTGCTCTCGGGCTAGAGGGCTCCTACAATGAGCAGTTCTTC
V gene: TRBV27; clone size: NA; D gene: NA; J gene: TRBJ1-3; CDR3 protein: CASSLEGTSGNTIYF; CDR3 DNA: TGTGCCAGCAGTTTAGAAGGGACCTCTGGAAACACCATATATTTT
V gene: TRBV6-2/TRBV6-3; clone size: once; D gene: TRBD1; J gene: TRBJ1-5; CDR3 protein: CASGRQGPNNQPQHF; CDR3 DNA: TGTGCCAGCGGCAGACAGGGTCCCAACAATCAGCCCCAGCATTTT
V gene: TRBV6-1; clone size: NA; D gene: NA; J gene: TRBJ1-2; CDR3 protein: CASRRGREEYGYTF; CDR3 DNA: TGTGCCAGCAGGAGAGGACGGGAGGAGTATGGCTACACCTTC
V gene: TRBV20-1; clone size: few; D gene: NA; J gene: TRBJ1-5; CDR3 protein: CSARDRIFNQPQHF; CDR3 DNA: TGCAGTGCTAGAGATCGGATATTCAATCAGCCCCAGCATTTT
V gene: TRBV7-2; clone size: NA; D gene: NA; J gene: TRBJ2-2; CDR3 protein: CASSSSSARNTGELFF; CDR3 DNA: TGTGCCAGCAGCTCCTCTAGCGCCAGAAACACCGGGGAGCTGTTTTTT
V gene: TRBV20-1; clone size: NA; D gene: NA; J gene: TRBJ1-5; CDR3 protein: CSAGPGTLNQPQHF; CDR3 DNA: TGCAGTGCTGGTCCCGGGACCTTAAATCAGCCCCAGCATTTT
V gene: TRBV19; clone size: NA; D gene: NA; J gene: TRBJ1-5; CDR3 protein: CASSPLGGGVQHF; CDR3 DNA: TGTGCCAGTAGTCCCTTGGGGGGAGGGGTCCAGCATTTT
V gene: TRBV20-1; clone size: NA; D gene: NA; J gene: TRBJ1-6; CDR3 protein: CSAPDWNNSPLHF; CDR3 DNA: TGCAGTGCCCCGGACTGGAATAATTCACCCCTCCACTTT
V gene: TRBV7-3; clone size: NA; D gene: NA; J gene: TRBJ1-1; CDR3 protein: CASSLTGLQGKNTEAFF; CDR3 DNA: TGTGCCAGCAGCTTAACGGGATTACAGGGTAAGAACACTGAAGCTTTCTTT
V gene: TRBV10-3; clone size: NA; D gene: NA; J gene: TRBJ2-7; CDR3 protein: CAISELASYEQYF; CDR3 DNA: TGTGCCATCAGTGAACTGGCCTCCTACGAGCAGTACTTC
V gene: TRBV6-4; clone size: NA; D gene: TRBD1; J gene: TRBJ1-6; CDR3 protein: CASSELPGGYNSPLHF; CDR3 DNA: TGTGCCAGCAGTGAACTCCCAGGGGGGTATAATTCACCCCTCCACTTT
V gene: TRBV7-2; clone size: NA; D gene: TRBD2; J gene: TRBJ2-7; CDR3 protein: CASSPTSGSYHEQYF; CDR3 DNA: TGTGCCAGCAGTCCGACTAGCGGGAGTTACCACGAGCAGTACTTC
V gene: TRBV20-1; clone size: medium-sized; D gene: TRBD1; J gene: TRBJ1-5; CDR3 protein: CSAAGTAIYSNQPQHF; CDR3 DNA: TGCAGTGCTGCCGGGACAGCGATTTATAGCAATCAGCCCCAGCATTTT
V gene: TRBV6-2/TRBV6-3; clone size: NA; D gene: NA; J gene: TRBJ2-5; CDR3 protein: CASRDATRFWETQYF; CDR3 DNA: TGTGCCAGCAGGGATGCGACTAGGTTCTGGGAGACCCAGTACTTC
V gene: TRBV6-2/TRBV6-3; clone size: NA; D gene: NA; J gene: TRBJ1-5; CDR3 protein: CACRRWTVKPQHF; CDR3 DNA: TGTGCCTGCAGACGCTGGACAGTAAAGCCCCAGCATTTT
V gene: TRBV7-2; clone size: NA; D gene: NA; J gene: TRBJ1-5; CDR3 protein: CASSLAGQGLNQPQHF; CDR3 DNA: TGTGCCAGCAGCTTAGCCGGTCAGGGGTTGAATCAGCCCCAGCATTTT
V gene: TRBV6-5; clone size: NA; D gene: NA; J gene: TRBJ2-5; CDR3 protein: CASSYYGNQETQYF; CDR3 DNA: TGTGCCAGCAGTTATTACGGCAACCAAGAGACCCAGTACTTC
V gene: TRBV11-2; clone size: NA; D gene: NA; J gene: TRBJ1-2; CDR3 protein: CASSSPRVAYGYTF; CDR3 DNA: TGTGCCAGCAGCTCGCCCAGGGTAGCCTATGGCTACACCTTC
V gene: TRBV12-3/TRBV12-4; clone size: NA; D gene: NA; J gene: TRBJ1-5; CDR3 protein: CASRPGVGPQHF; CDR3 DNA: TGTGCCAGCAGGCCGGGCGTGGGGCCCCAGCATTTT
V gene: TRBV2; clone size: NA; D gene: NA; J gene: TRBJ2-1; CDR3 protein: CASLPRLPYNEQFF; CDR3 DNA: TGTGCCAGCCTTCCCCGATTACCTTACAATGAGCAGTTCTTC
V gene: TRBV7-2; clone size: medium-sized; D gene: TRBD2; J gene: TRBJ2-1; CDR3 protein: CASSPQTGTSGRVPEFF; CDR3 DNA: TGTGCCAGCAGCCCGCAAACCGGGACTAGCGGGAGGGTCCCTGAGTTCTTC
V gene: TRBV30; clone size: NA; D gene: NA; J gene: TRBJ2-5; CDR3 protein: CAWSVETGRGETQYF; CDR3 DNA: TGTGCCTGGAGTGTGGAGACAGGGCGGGGGGAGACCCAGTACTTC
V gene: TRBV15; clone size: once; D gene: NA; J gene: TRBJ1-1; CDR3 protein: CATSRGGQLNTEAFF; CDR3 DNA: TGTGCCACCAGCAGAGGGGGGCAGCTGAACACTGAAGCTTTCTTT
V gene: TRBV7-8; clone size: NA; D gene: NA; J gene: TRBJ2-1; CDR3 protein: CASSMWTTTFRNEQFF; CDR3 DNA: TGTGCCAGCAGCATGTGGACTACCACCTTTAGGAATGAGCAGTTCTTC
V gene: TRBV7-2; clone size: NA; D gene: TRBD2; J gene: TRBJ2-5; CDR3 protein: CASSPGLARTDPQETQYF; CDR3 DNA: TGTGCCAGCAGCCCCGGACTAGCGCGGACTGATCCCCAAGAGACCCAGTACTTC
V gene: TRBV7-2; clone size: NA; D gene: TRBD2; J gene: TRBJ2-5; CDR3 protein: CASSSRQAGAETQYF; CDR3 DNA: TGTGCCAGCAGCTCCCGTCAAGCGGGAGCGGAGACCCAGTACTTC
V gene: TRBV7-2; clone size: NA; D gene: NA; J gene: TRBJ2-7; CDR3 protein: CASSLAYQVPYEQYF; CDR3 DNA: TGTGCCAGCAGCTTAGCGTACCAGGTACCCTACGAGCAGTACTTC
V gene: TRBV7-8; clone size: once; D gene: NA; J gene: TRBJ2-7; CDR3 protein: CASSLPKLYEQYF; CDR3 DNA: TGTGCCAGCAGCCTACCCAAACTCTACGAGCAGTACTTC
V gene: TRBV10-3; clone size: NA; D gene: NA; J gene: TRBJ1-2; CDR3 protein: CATGTSHNGGYTF; CDR3 DNA: TGTGCCACAGGGACTTCGCACAATGGTGGCTACACCTTC
V gene: TRBV21-1; clone size: NA; D gene: NA; J gene: TRBJ2-5; CDR3 protein: CASTPSASGPQETQYF; CDR3 DNA: TGTGCCAGCACCCCGTCGGCTAGCGGACCTCAAGAGACCCAGTACTTC
V gene: TRBV15; clone size: NA; D gene: NA; J gene: TRBJ2-5; CDR3 protein: CATSRGGTQGWETQYF; CDR3 DNA: TGTGCCACCAGCAGGGGGGGGACTCAGGGGTGGGAGACCCAGTACTTC
V gene: TRBV20-1; clone size: NA; D gene: TRBD2; J gene: TRBJ2-5; CDR3 protein: CSGKAGEETQYF; CDR3 DNA: TGCAGTGGAAAAGCGGGAGAAGAGACCCAGTACTTC
V gene: TRBV12-3/TRBV12-4; clone size: NA; D gene: NA; J gene: TRBJ1-1; CDR3 protein: CASSLGGAGEAFF; CDR3 DNA: TGTGCCAGCAGTTTAGGGGGGGCCGGGGAAGCTTTCTTT
V gene: TRBV19; clone size: NA; D gene: TRBD1; J gene: TRBJ1-5; CDR3 protein: CASNLRQGTNQPQHF; CDR3 DNA: TGTGCCAGTAACCTGAGACAGGGTACCAATCAGCCCCAGCATTTT
V gene: TRBV24-1; clone size: few; D gene: NA; J gene: TRBJ2-5; CDR3 protein: CATSDPTGWQTQYF; CDR3 DNA: TGTGCCACCAGTGATCCCACCGGGTGGCAGACCCAGTACTTC
V gene: TRBV6-1; clone size: NA; D gene: NA; J gene: TRBJ1-2; CDR3 protein: CASSEIPRSGYTF; CDR3 DNA: TGTGCCAGCAGTGAGATTCCCCGGTCTGGCTACACCTTC
V gene: TRBV7-2; clone size: NA; D gene: NA; J gene: TRBJ2-1; CDR3 protein: CASIWELSYNEQFF; CDR3 DNA: TGTGCCAGCATTTGGGAGCTCTCCTACAATGAGCAGTTCTTC
V gene: TRBV11-3; clone size: NA; D gene: NA; J gene: TRBJ2-1; CDR3 protein: CASSLGAYDGHNEQFF; CDR3 DNA: TGTGCCAGCAGCTTAGGCGCTTACGACGGACACAATGAGCAGTTCTTC
V gene: TRBV20-1; clone size: NA; D gene: TRBD2; J gene: TRBJ2-7; CDR3 protein: CSGAGGPNEQYF; CDR3 DNA: TGCAGTGGGGCGGGAGGGCCTAACGAGCAGTACTTC
V gene: TRBV28; clone size: NA; D gene: NA; J gene: TRBJ2-7; CDR3 protein: CASKDAEGYYEQYF; CDR3 DNA: TGTGCCAGCAAGGACGCAGAGGGATACTACGAGCAGTACTTC
V gene: TRBV7-8; clone size: NA; D gene: NA; J gene: TRBJ1-2; CDR3 protein: CASSLGTFTNYGYTF; CDR3 DNA: TGTGCCAGCAGCTTAGGGACATTTACTAACTATGGCTACACCTTC
V gene: TRBV20-1; clone size: few; D gene: TRBD2; J gene: TRBJ2-4; CDR3 protein: CSVPGLAGAKNIQYF; CDR3 DNA: TGCAGTGTTCCGGGACTAGCGGGAGCCAAAAACATTCAGTACTTC
V gene: TRBV15; clone size: NA; D gene: NA; J gene: TRBJ2-3; CDR3 protein: CATSRGGAPDTQYF; CDR3 DNA: TGTGCCACCAGCAGAGGCGGGGCCCCAGATACGCAGTATTTT
V gene: TRBV30; clone size: NA; D gene: NA; J gene: TRBJ1-2; CDR3 protein: CARRDFAVDGYTF; CDR3 DNA: TGTGCCCGCCGGGATTTTGCAGTGGATGGCTACACCTTC
V gene: TRBV6-2/TRBV6-3; clone size: NA; D gene: NA; J gene: TRBJ2-5; CDR3 protein: CASSLQGFGREGSETQYF; CDR3 DNA: TGTGCCAGCAGTCTCCAGGGTTTTGGGCGGGAAGGATCGGAGACCCAGTACTTC
V gene: TRBV18; clone size: NA; D gene: NA; J gene: TRBJ2-3; CDR3 protein: CASFEDRLTSTDTQYF; CDR3 DNA: TGTGCCAGCTTCGAGGACAGACTGACCTCCACAGATACGCAGTATTTT
V gene: TRBV27; clone size: few; D gene: NA; J gene: TRBJ2-1; CDR3 protein: CASSLDRVSHNEQFF; CDR3 DNA: TGTGCCAGCAGTTTAGATCGGGTCAGTCACAATGAGCAGTTCTTC